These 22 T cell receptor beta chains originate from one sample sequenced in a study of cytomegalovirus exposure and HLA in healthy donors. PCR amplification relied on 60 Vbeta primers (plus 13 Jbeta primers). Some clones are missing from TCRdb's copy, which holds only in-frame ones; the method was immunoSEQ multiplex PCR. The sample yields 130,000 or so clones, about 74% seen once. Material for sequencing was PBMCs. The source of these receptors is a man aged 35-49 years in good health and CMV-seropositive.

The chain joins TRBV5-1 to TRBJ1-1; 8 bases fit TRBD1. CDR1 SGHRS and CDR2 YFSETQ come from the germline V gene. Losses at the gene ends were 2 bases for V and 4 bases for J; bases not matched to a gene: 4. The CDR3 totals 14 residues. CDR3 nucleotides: TGCGCCAGCAGCTTAGGGACAGGCGGCACTGAAGCTTTCTTT. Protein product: CASSLGTGGTEAFF. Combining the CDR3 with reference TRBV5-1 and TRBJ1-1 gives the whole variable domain KAGVTQTPRYLIKTRGQQVTLSCSPISGHRSVSWYQQTPGQGLQFLFEYFSETQRNKGNFPGRFSGRQFSNSRSEMNVSTLELGDSALYLCASSLGTGGTEAFFGQGTRLTVV.

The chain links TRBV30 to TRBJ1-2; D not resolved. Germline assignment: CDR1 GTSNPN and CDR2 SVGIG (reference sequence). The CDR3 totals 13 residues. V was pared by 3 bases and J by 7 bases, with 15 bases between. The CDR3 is CAWSPGPPGGYTF. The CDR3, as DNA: TGTGCCTGGAGCCCGGGTCCTCCTGGTGGCTACACCTTC.

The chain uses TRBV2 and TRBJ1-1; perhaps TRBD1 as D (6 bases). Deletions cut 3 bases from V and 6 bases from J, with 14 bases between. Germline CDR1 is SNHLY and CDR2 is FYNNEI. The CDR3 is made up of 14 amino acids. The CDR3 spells CASSDSTGLPEAFF. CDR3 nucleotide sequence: TGTGCCAGCAGTGACTCTACAGGGCTCCCTGAAGCTTTCTTT.

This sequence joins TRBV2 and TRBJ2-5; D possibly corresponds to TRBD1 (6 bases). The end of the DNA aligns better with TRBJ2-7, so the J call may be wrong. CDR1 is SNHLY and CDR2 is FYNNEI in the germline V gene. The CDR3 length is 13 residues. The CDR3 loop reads CASKGNRVYEQYF. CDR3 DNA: TGTGCCAGCAAAGGAAACAGGGTTTACGAGCAGTACTTC.

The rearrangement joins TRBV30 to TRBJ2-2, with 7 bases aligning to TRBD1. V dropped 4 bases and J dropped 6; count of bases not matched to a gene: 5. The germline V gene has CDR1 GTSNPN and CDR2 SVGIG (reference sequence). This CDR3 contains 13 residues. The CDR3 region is CAWTTGYSGELFF. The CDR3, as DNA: TGTGCCTGGACGACAGGGTACTCCGGGGAGCTGTTTTTT. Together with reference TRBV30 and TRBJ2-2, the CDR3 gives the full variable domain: SQTIHQWPATLVQPVGSPLSLECTVEGTSNPNLYWYRQAAGRGLQLLFYSVGIGQISSEVPQNLSASRPQDRQFILSSKKLLLSDSGFYLCAWTTGYSGELFFGEGSRLTVL.

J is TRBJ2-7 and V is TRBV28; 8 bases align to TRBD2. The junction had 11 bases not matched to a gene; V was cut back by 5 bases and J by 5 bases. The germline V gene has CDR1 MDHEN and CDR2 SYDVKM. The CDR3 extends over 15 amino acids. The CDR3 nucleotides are TGTGCCAGCAGTCTCACCGGGACTAGGGGCCACGAGCAGTACTTC. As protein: CASSLTGTRGHEQYF.

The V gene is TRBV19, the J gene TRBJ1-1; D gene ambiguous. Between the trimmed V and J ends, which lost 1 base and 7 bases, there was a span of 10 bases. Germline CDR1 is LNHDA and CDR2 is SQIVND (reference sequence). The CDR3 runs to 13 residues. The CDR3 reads CASSIGVRSEAFF. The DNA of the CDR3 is TGTGCCAGTAGTATAGGGGTACGGAGTGAAGCTTTCTTT. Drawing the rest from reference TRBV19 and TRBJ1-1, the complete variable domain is DGGITQSPKYLFRKEGQNVTLSCEQNLNHDAMYWYRQDPGQGLRLIYYSQIVNDFQKGDIAEGYSVSREKKESFPLTVTSAQKNPTAFYLCASSIGVRSEAFFGQGTRLTVV.

CDR3 in amino acids: CASSDTSNQPQHF. The CDR3, as DNA: TGTGCCAGTAGTGACACTAGCAATCAGCCCCAGCATTTT. The V gene is TRBV19, the J gene TRBJ1-5; D is undetermined. With 5 bases removed from V and 0 bases from J, the gap between germline ends came to 5 bases. The CDR3 contains 13 residues. The germline CDR1 and CDR2 sequences are LNHDA and SQIVND (reference sequence).

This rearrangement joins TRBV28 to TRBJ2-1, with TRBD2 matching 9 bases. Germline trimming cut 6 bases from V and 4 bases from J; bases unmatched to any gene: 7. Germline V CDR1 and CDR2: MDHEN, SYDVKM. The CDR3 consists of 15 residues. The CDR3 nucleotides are TGTGCCAGCAGGGGTAGCGGGGGTGGGTACAATGAGCAGTTCTTC. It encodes CASRGSGGGYNEQFF.

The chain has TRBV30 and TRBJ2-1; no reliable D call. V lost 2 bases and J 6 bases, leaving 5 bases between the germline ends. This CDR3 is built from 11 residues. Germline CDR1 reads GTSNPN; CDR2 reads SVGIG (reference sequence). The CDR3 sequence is CAWSPSNEQFF. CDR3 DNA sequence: TGTGCCTGGAGTCCGAGCAATGAGCAGTTCTTC.

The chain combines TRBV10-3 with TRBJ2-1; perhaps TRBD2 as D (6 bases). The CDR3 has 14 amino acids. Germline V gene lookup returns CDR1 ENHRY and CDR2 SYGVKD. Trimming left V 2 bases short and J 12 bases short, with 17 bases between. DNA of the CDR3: TGTGCCATCAGTGAGCTCAACCAGGGAGGTGGGCAGTTCTTC. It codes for CAISELNQGGGQFF.

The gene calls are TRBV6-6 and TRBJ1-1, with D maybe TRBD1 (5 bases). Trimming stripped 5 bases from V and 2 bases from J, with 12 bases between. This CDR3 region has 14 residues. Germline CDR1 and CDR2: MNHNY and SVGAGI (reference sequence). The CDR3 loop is CASSTTGGNTEAFF. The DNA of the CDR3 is TGTGCCAGCAGTACCACAGGCGGAAACACTGAAGCTTTCTTT.

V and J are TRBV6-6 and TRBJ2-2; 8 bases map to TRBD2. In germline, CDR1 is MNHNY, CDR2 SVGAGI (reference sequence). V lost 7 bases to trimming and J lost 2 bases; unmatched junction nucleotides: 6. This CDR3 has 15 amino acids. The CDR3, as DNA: TGTGCCAGCACCCCCGGGGGGGCCAACACCGGGGAGCTGTTTTTT. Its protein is CASTPGGANTGELFF.

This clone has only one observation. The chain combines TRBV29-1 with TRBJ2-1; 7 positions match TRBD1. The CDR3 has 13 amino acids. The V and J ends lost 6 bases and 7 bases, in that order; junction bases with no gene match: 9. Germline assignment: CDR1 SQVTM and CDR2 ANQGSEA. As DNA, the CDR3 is TGCAGCGTCACCCACAGGGGAACAAATGAGCAGTTCTTC. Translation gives CSVTHRGTNEQFF.

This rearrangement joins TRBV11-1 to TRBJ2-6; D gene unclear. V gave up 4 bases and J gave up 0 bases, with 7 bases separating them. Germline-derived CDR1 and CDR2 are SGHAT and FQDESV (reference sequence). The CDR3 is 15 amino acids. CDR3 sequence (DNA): TGTGCCAGCAGCTCCCCAAACTCTGGGGCCAACGTCCTGACTTTC. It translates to CASSSPNSGANVLTF.

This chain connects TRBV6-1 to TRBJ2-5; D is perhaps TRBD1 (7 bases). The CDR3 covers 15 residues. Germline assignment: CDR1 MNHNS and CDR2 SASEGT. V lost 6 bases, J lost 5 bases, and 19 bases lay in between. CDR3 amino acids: CASRRGGGAGETQYF. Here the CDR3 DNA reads TGTGCCAGCAGGAGAGGAGGGGGCGCTGGGGAGACCCAGTACTTC.

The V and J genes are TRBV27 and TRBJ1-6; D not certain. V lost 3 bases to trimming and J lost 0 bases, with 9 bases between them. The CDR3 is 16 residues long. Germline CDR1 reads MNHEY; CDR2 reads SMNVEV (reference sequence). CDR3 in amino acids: CASSLGGSSYNSPLHF. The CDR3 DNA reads TGTGCCAGCAGTTTGGGAGGGAGCTCCTATAATTCACCCCTCCACTTT.

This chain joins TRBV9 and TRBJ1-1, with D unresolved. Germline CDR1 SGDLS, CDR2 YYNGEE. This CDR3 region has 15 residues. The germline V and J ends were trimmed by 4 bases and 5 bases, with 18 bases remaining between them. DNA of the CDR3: TGTGCCAGCAGCACTGACATAGTCCGAACGACTGAAGCTTTCTTT. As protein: CASSTDIVRTTEAFF.

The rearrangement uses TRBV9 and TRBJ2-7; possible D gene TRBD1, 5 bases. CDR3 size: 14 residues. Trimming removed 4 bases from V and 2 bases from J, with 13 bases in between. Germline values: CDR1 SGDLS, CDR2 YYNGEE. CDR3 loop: CASSLGMDTYEQYF. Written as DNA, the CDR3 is TGTGCCAGCAGCCTAGGAATGGACACCTACGAGCAGTACTTC.

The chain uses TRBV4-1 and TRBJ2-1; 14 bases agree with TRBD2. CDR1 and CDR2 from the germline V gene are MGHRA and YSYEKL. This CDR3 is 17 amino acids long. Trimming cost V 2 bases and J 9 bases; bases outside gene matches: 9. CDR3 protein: CASSQLSGTSGRREQFF. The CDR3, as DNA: TGCGCCAGCAGCCAACTGTCCGGGACTAGCGGGAGACGTGAGCAGTTCTTC.

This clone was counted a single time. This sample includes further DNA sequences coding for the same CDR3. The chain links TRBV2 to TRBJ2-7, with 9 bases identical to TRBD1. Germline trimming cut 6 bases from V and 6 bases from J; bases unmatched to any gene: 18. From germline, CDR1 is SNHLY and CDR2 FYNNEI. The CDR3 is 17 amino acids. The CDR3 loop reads CASSSLVGTGSLGEQYF. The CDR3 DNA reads TGTGCCAGCAGCTCCTTGGTTGGGACAGGGAGTCTAGGCGAGCAGTACTTC.

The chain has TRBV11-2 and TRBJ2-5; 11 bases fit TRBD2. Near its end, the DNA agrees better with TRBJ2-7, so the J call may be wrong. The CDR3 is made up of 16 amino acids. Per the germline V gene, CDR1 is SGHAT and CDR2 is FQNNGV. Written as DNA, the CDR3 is TGTGCCAGCAGCCTACCCAGACTAGCGGGAAGCTACGAGCAGTACTTC. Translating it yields CASSLPRLAGSYEQYF.